This T cell receptor beta chain is from a study of cytomegalovirus exposure and HLA in healthy donors. Overall study results and limits: A few CMV-associated chains proved CMV antigen-specific in vitro.

V was cut by 2 bases and J by 3 bases, with 13 bases left in between. This CDR3 is 15 amino acids long. The V gene's germline CDR1 is MNHEY and CDR2 SVGAGI. 60 Vbeta and 13 Jbeta primers were used in PCR. Only in-frame clones appear in the TCRdb table, and some are missing; sequencing was by immunoSEQ multiplex PCR. The sample lists over 100,000 clones, roughly three quarters seen once, with 7.7% in the top ten. Note on this clone: Its antigen remains unknown.

This TCR was sampled from a woman in her fifties or sixties in good health and CMV-seropositive. Specimen: PBMCs. The chain uses TRBV6-5 and TRBJ1-1; weak D call: TRBD1 (6 bases). In DNA, the CDR3 is TGTGCCAGCAGTTACCAGGACAGTACCCACACTGAAGCTTTCTTT. It is translated as CASSYQDSTHTEAFF.